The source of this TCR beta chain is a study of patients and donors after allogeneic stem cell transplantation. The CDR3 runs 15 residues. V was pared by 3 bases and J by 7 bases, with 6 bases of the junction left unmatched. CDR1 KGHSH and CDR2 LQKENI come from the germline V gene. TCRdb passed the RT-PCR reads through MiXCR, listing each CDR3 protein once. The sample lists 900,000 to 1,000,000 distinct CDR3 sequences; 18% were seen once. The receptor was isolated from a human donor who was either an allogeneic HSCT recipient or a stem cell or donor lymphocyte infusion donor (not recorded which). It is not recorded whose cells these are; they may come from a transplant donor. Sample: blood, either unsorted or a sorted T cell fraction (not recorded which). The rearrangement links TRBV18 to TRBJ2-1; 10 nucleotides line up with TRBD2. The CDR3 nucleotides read TGTGCCAGCTCACCCGTAGCGGGAGGCAGGAATGAGCAGTTCTTC. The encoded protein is CASSPVAGGRNEQFF.